These 27 T cell receptor beta chains were all obtained from the same sample, sequenced in a study of tissue T cells after allogeneic stem cell transplantation. Only in-frame clones appear in the TCRdb table, and some are missing; sequencing was by immunoSEQ multiplex PCR. Altogether over 7,000 clones are present, 65% to 80% being singletons, with the ten largest covering about 0.84%. The sequencing sample was made of blood. These receptors were collected from a female BALB/c mouse in good health. The strain's MHC haplotype is H2-d.

Turning to this clone: Mouse gene names apply. The sequenced fragment ends 1 residue before the CDR3 boundary, so the rest is inferred from the germline J gene. The chain carries TRBV19 and TRBJ2-2; 9 positions match TRBD1. J gave up 3 bases and V 5 bases, and 8 bases lay outside the gene matches. In germline, CDR1 is FNHDT, CDR2 SITEND (reference sequence). The CDR3 has 16 residues. Here the CDR3 reads CASSLQGARDTGQLYF. Partial CDR3 DNA: TGTGCCAGCAGCCTACAGGGGGCGCGAGACACCGGGCAGCTCTAC. Together with reference TRBV19 and TRBJ2-2, the CDR3 gives the full variable domain: GGIITQTPKFLIGQEGQKLTLKCQQNFNHDTMYWYRQDSGKGLRLIYYSITENDLQKGDLSEGYDASREKKSSFSLTVTSAQKNEMAVFLCASSLQGARDTGQLYFGEGSKLTVL.

Regarding this clone: Any gene name here is a mouse gene name. The read is 1 residue too short to cover the CDR3 end, so that end is filled in from the germline J gene. The chain recombines TRBV5 with TRBJ2-7; unclear D gene. Germline values: CDR1 LGHNA, CDR2 YNLKQL (reference sequence). Trimming took 4 bases from V and 0 from J, leaving 10 bases between them. The CDR3 contains 14 residues. The CDR3 loop reads CASSPQASSYEQYF. The part of the CDR3 DNA that was read is TGTGCCAGCAGCCCTCAGGCGAGCTCCTATGAACAGTAC.

This clone occurred a few times. The gene names here belong to mouse. Coverage ceases 1 residue before the CDR3 finishes, and the germline J gene fills in the end. This rearrangement joins TRBV4 to TRBJ1-3, with 10 nucleotides matching TRBD1. J lost 4 bases, V lost 3 bases, and 3 bases had no gene match. CDR3 length equals 15 residues. Germline V gene data show CDR1 as LGHDT and CDR2 as YNNKQL (reference sequence). This CDR3 is CASSYGTGAGNTLYF. The sequenced part of the CDR3 DNA is TGTGCCAGCAGCTATGGGACAGGGGCGGGAAATACGCTCTAT.

About this clone itself: These gene names are mouse names. The read finishes 1 residue shy of the CDR3 end, and the germline J gene is used to complete it. The chain recombines TRBV19 with TRBJ1-6; tentative D call: TRBD1 (5 bases). TRBJ1-6 qualifies as an ORF whose function is uncertain. Germline V gene sequence: CDR1 FNHDT, CDR2 SITEND (reference sequence). V was cut by 2 bases and J by 6 bases, with 9 bases left in between. The CDR3 spans 14 residues. This CDR3 is CASSIPGSNSPLYF. The covered CDR3 bases are TGTGCCAGCAGTATTCCAGGGAGTAATTCGCCCCTCTAC.

Remarks on this clone: Gene labels here are mouse ones. Read sequence stops 1 residue before the CDR3 end, and the germline J gene provides the missing end. The gene calls are TRBV17 and TRBJ2-3; 8 nucleotides align to TRBD2. V gave up 3 bases and J gave up 3 bases; unmatched junction bases: 2. Per germline, CDR1 MNHDT and CDR2 YYDKIL. This CDR3 is built from 14 residues. This CDR3 reads CASSRGGRAETLYF. CDR3 DNA (partial): TGTGCTAGCAGTAGGGGGGGGCGCGCAGAAACGCTGTAT.

Concerning this clone: The genes are named according to mouse. The read is 1 residue too short to cover the CDR3 end, so that end is filled in from the germline J gene. This rearrangement joins TRBV13-1 to TRBJ2-1, with TRBD1 matching over 11 bases. The CDR3 sequence is 15 residues long. Germline CDR1 reads NSHNY; CDR2 reads SYGAGN. V lost 2 bases to trimming and J lost 5 bases; unmatched junction nucleotides: 3. The sequenced CDR3 bases are TGTGCCAGCAGTGAACCGGGACAGGGGGATGCTGAGCAGTTC. Translation: CASSEPGQGDAEQF. The whole CDR3 reads CASSEPGQGDAEQFF.

As concerns this clone: All gene names here are mouse names. CDR3 sequence: CASSPDWGGSAETLYF. The CDR3 DNA, read in part, is TGTGCCAGCAGCCCAGACTGGGGGGGTAGTGCAGAAACGCTGTAT. The chain carries TRBV5 and TRBJ2-3; 11 bases agree with TRBD2. Read coverage stops 1 residue before the CDR3 terminus; the germline J gene supplies the remainder. After removal of 4 bases from V and 0 bases from J, the junction contained 3 bases not matched to a gene. This CDR3 has 16 residues. Germline V gene data show CDR1 as LGHNA and CDR2 as YNLKQL (reference sequence).

This clone was seen a few times. Here the gene names and germline are mouse. The read finishes 1 residue shy of the CDR3 end, and the germline J gene is used to complete it. This chain links TRBV13-2 with TRBJ2-7, with 12 positions matching TRBD2. There are 14 residues in the CDR3. CDR1 and CDR2 (germline): NNHNN, SYGAGS (reference sequence). Germline trimming cut 2 bases from V and 6 bases from J; bases unmatched to any gene: 3. CDR3 protein: CASGDRDWGVEQYF. Incomplete CDR3 DNA: TGTGCCAGCGGTGACCGGGACTGGGGGGTTGAACAGTAC.

Worth noting for this clone: The listed genes are named as in mouse. The read is 1 residue too short to cover the CDR3 end, so that end is filled in from the germline J gene. The rearrangement joins TRBV13-3 to TRBJ1-6; TRBD1 is a possible D gene (6 bases). TRBJ1-6 is assigned to the ORF class and has an uncertain function. The V and J ends lost 3 bases and 6 bases respectively, with 7 bases between them. The CDR3 has 13 residues. Per germline, CDR1 NNHDY and CDR2 SYVADS. The covered CDR3 bases are TGTGCCAGCAGTGGGACAGTTAATTCGCCCCTCTAC. Translated: CASSGTVNSPLY. The whole CDR3 sequence is CASSGTVNSPLYF.

Points on this clone: The genes are named according to mouse. The missing CDR3 end, 1 residue past where the read stops, is filled in from the germline J gene. The chain couples TRBV19 to TRBJ2-7; 13 nucleotides agree with TRBD2. The CDR3 consists of 15 residues. The germline CDR1 and CDR2 sequences are FNHDT and SITEND (reference sequence). V dropped 4 bases and J dropped 2; count of bases not matched to a gene: 3. The CDR3 reads CASSSGTGGAYEQYF. The CDR3 bases that were read are TGTGCCAGCAGTTCCGGGACTGGGGGGGCCTATGAACAGTAC. Combining the CDR3 with reference TRBV19 and TRBJ2-7 gives the whole variable domain GGIITQTPKFLIGQEGQKLTLKCQQNFNHDTMYWYRQDSGKGLRLIYYSITENDLQKGDLSEGYDASREKKSSFSLTVTSAQKNEMAVFLCASSSGTGGAYEQYFGPGTRLTVL.

This clone was found a few times. Germline and genes: mouse. Coverage ceases 1 residue before the CDR3 finishes, and the germline J gene fills in the end. The chain links TRBV19 to TRBJ1-3; maybe TRBD1 (6 bases). V lost 4 bases, J lost 0 bases, and 11 bases lay in between. Germline V gene sequence: CDR1 FNHDT, CDR2 SITEND (reference sequence). The CDR3 is made up of 15 amino acids. CDR3 amino acids: CASSPGHLSGNTLYF. The sequenced part of the CDR3 DNA is TGTGCCAGCAGTCCGGGACACCTTTCTGGAAATACGCTCTAT.

This clone was found a few times. Mouse gene names and germline throughout. The CDR3 goes on 1 residue after the read ends, and that part is filled in from the germline J gene. The chain is built from TRBV4 and TRBJ1-3; a possible D gene is TRBD1 (6 bases). Deletions cut 5 bases from V and 1 base from J, with 12 bases between. Germline assignment: CDR1 LGHDT and CDR2 YNNKQL (reference sequence). The CDR3 consists of 15 residues. CDR3 DNA (partial): TGTGCCAGCAGCCTCAACAGGGTATCTGGAAATACGCTCTAT. It specifies CASSLNRVSGNTLY. The whole CDR3 region reads CASSLNRVSGNTLYF. The full variable domain, in which reference TRBV4 and TRBJ1-3 provide the parts outside the CDR3, is ETAVFQTPNYHVTQVGNEVSFNCKQTLGHDTMYWYKQDSKKLLKIMFSYNNKQLIVNETVPRRFSPQSSDKAHLNLRIKSVEPEDSAVYLCASSLNRVSGNTLYFGEGSRLIVV.

A few counts support this clone. Genes and germline come from the mouse. The read ends 1 residue early relative to the CDR3; the germline J gene fills the gap. The chain carries TRBV2 and TRBJ2-7; D possibly uses TRBD1 or TRBD2 (5 bases each). This CDR3 spans 16 amino acids. Deletions cut 1 base from V and 0 bases from J, with 13 bases between. The V gene's germline CDR1 is LGHNA and CDR2 YSYQKL. Partial CDR3 DNA: TGTGCCAGCAGCCAAGTCCCTCGGGGGAGCTCCTATGAACAGTAC. This encodes CASSQVPRGSSYEQY. The full CDR3 is CASSQVPRGSSYEQYF.

With regard to this clone: Gene names refer to mouse genes. The CDR3 end is not reached by the read, which stops 1 residue before it; the germline J gene fills it in. This sequence joins TRBV2 and TRBJ2-4; D gene ambiguous. CDR3 length: 12 residues. Germline V gives CDR1 LGHNA, CDR2 YSYQKL. The ends were cut back, 1 base at V and 1 base at J, with 0 bases in the middle. The CDR3 DNA, read in part, is TGTGCCAGCAGCCAAGGTCAAAACACCTTGTAC. Translation gives CASSQGQNTLY. The entire CDR3 sequence reads CASSQGQNTLYF.

On this clone itself: Gene names are the mouse ones. The read ends 1 residue before the CDR3 terminus; that terminus is restored from the germline J gene. The chain combines TRBV2 with TRBJ2-3, with 7 bases matching TRBD2. Germline V CDR1 and CDR2: LGHNA, YSYQKL. The ends lost 3 bases at V and 0 bases at J; junction bases unmatched: 3. The CDR3 contains 15 residues. The chain's CDR3 is CASSQRTGSAETLYF. CDR3 bases read: TGTGCCAGCAGCCAGCGGACTGGTAGTGCAGAAACGCTGTAT.

Regarding this clone: Genes here carry mouse names. Coverage ceases 1 residue before the CDR3 finishes, and the germline J gene fills in the end. The chain has TRBV31 and TRBJ1-4; D gene unclear. V shed 2 bases and J shed 0 bases, with 10 bases lying between them. Germline lookup yields CDR1 GKSSPN and CDR2 SITVG. The CDR3 loop spans 15 amino acids. CDR3 region: CAWSRQIISNERLFF. The sequenced part of the CDR3 DNA is TGTGCCTGGAGTAGGCAGATAATTTCCAACGAAAGATTATTT.

Comments on this clone: The genes are named according to mouse. The CDR3 goes on 1 residue after the read ends, and that part is filled in from the germline J gene. The chain couples TRBV13-3 to TRBJ2-1; 9 bases line up with TRBD2. V was clipped by 4 bases and J by 0 bases; unmatched bases: 5. Germline values: CDR1 NNHDY, CDR2 SYVADS. The CDR3 length is 16 residues. The CDR3 sequence: CASSRLGAYNYAEQFF. The CDR3 DNA, read in part, is TGTGCCAGCAGTAGACTGGGGGCCTATAACTATGCTGAGCAGTTC.

This clone is a singleton in its sample. Gene names refer to mouse genes. Sequencing ends 1 residue short of the CDR3 end; the germline J gene provides the rest. The chain links TRBV16 to TRBJ2-5; 10 bases line up with TRBD1. V was pared by 5 bases and J by 4 bases, with 3 bases of the junction left unmatched. The CDR3 length is 14 residues. Germline V CDR1 and CDR2: SGHSA, FRNQAP. The DNA read from the CDR3 is TGTGCAAGCAGCGTAGGGACAGGGGAAGACACCCAGTAC. It codes for CASSVGTGEDTQY. From start to end, the CDR3 is CASSVGTGEDTQYF.

With respect to this clone: Gene names are mouse gene names. The read terminates 1 residue ahead of where the CDR3 ends, so the germline J gene completes it. The chain recombines TRBV2 with TRBJ2-1, with a weak D call TRBD2 (7 bases). The CDR3 has 16 amino acids. Germline V gene data show CDR1 as LGHNA and CDR2 as YSYQKL. V shed 0 bases and J shed 7 bases, with 16 bases lying between them. The DNA read from the CDR3 is TGTGCCAGCAGCCAAGATAGGGGGACTGTTAGGGCTGAGCAGTTC. Protein product: CASSQDRGTVRAEQF. The entire CDR3 reads CASSQDRGTVRAEQFF.

Details on this clone: All gene names here are mouse names. The read gets to within 1 residue of the CDR3 end, and the germline J gene fills in the rest. The chain uses TRBV5 and TRBJ2-4, with 10 bases that match TRBD1. Germline V gene lookup returns CDR1 LGHNA and CDR2 YNLKQL (reference sequence). V shed 0 bases, J shed 1 base, and the junction held 4 bases outside the gene matches. The CDR3 is 17 residues long. Partial CDR3 DNA: TGTGCCAGCAGCCAAGAGGGGACAGGGGTGGGTCAAAACACCTTGTAC. As protein: CASSQEGTGVGQNTLY. Given in full, the CDR3 is CASSQEGTGVGQNTLYF.

Of note for this clone: The listed genes are named as in mouse. The DNA ends 1 residue before the CDR3 does, and the rest of the CDR3 is filled in from the germline J gene. The V call is TRBV19, the J call TRBJ2-2, with D perhaps matching TRBD1 (5 bases). Germline V gene data show CDR1 as FNHDT and CDR2 as SITEND (reference sequence). The CDR3 sequence is 14 residues long. Trimming took 4 bases from V and 0 from J, leaving 7 bases between them. CDR3 bases read: TGTGCCAGCAGTCCGACAGCAAACACCGGGCAGCTCTAC. Its translation is CASSPTANTGQLY. The whole CDR3 sequence reads CASSPTANTGQLYF.

As concerns this clone: Genes and germline come from the mouse. From the germline J gene comes the end of the CDR3, since the read stops 1 residue before it. The rearrangement links TRBV13-2 to TRBJ2-5; 11 bases match TRBD2. CDR3 size: 15 residues. Germline V gene lookup returns CDR1 NNHNN and CDR2 SYGAGS (reference sequence). Trimming removed 2 bases from V and 2 bases from J; junction bases left unmatched: 1. CDR3 DNA (partial): TGTGCCAGCGGTGAGGACTGGGGGGTCCAAGACACCCAGTAC. Protein sequence: CASGEDWGVQDTQY. The full-length CDR3 reads as CASGEDWGVQDTQYF.

On this clone: Mouse gene names and germline throughout. The read ends 1 residue before the CDR3 terminus; that terminus is restored from the germline J gene. The V and J genes are TRBV5 and TRBJ1-6; D not resolved. TRBJ1-6 is given ORF status, its function remaining uncertain. Germline loops: CDR1 LGHNA, CDR2 YNLKQL (reference sequence). Trimming removed 0 bases from V and 5 bases from J, with 5 bases in between. CDR3 size: 14 residues. This CDR3 is CASSQDGDNSPLYF. Incomplete CDR3 DNA: TGTGCCAGCAGCCAAGATGGGGATAATTCGCCCCTCTAC.

A note on this clone: Gene names and germline match the mouse. The CDR3 end lies 1 residue beyond the end of the read and is filled in from the germline J gene. The rearrangement joins TRBV20 to TRBJ2-4; 11 nucleotides align to TRBD2. V lost 6 bases to trimming and J lost 7 bases; unmatched junction nucleotides: 3. This CDR3 is 12 amino acids long. From germline, CDR1 is GFQATS and CDR2 STVNSAI. The part of the CDR3 DNA that was read is TGTGGTGCCTCGACTGGGGGGGACACCTTGTAC. Protein sequence: CGASTGGDTLY. The whole CDR3 region reads CGASTGGDTLYF.

With regard to this clone: Mouse gene names and germline throughout. Read coverage stops 1 residue before the CDR3 terminus; the germline J gene supplies the remainder. The chain combines TRBV31 with TRBJ2-1; 11 positions match TRBD2. Trimming took 1 base from V and 1 from J; bases not matched to a gene: 0. The CDR3 extends over 15 amino acids. The germline CDR1 and CDR2 sequences are GKSSPN and SITVG. The sequenced CDR3 bases are TGTGCCTGGAGTCGGACTGGGGGGAACTATGCTGAGCAGTTC. Protein sequence: CAWSRTGGNYAEQF. The complete CDR3 reads CAWSRTGGNYAEQFF.

In its sample, this clone was seen once. The listed genes are named as in mouse. The chain's CDR3 is CASSDLGGQNTLYF. CDR3 bases read: TGTGCCAGCAGTGATCTGGGAGGGCAAAACACCTTGTAC. The chain links TRBV13-1 to TRBJ2-4; tentatively, D is TRBD2 (5 bases). Read sequence stops 1 residue before the CDR3 end, and the germline J gene provides the missing end. Germline loops: CDR1 NSHNY, CDR2 SYGAGN. The V end was cut by 1 base, the J end by 3 bases, with 9 bases between. CDR3 length equals 14 residues.

Turning to this clone: Mouse germline and gene names are used. The read stops 1 residue short of the end of the CDR3; the missing end is completed from the germline J gene. This specimen includes other DNA sequences encoding the same CDR3. The chain recombines TRBV31 with TRBJ2-1, with TRBD1 as a possible D gene (6 bases). CDR3 size: 13 residues. From germline, CDR1 is GKSSPN and CDR2 SITVG. V was cut by 0 bases and J by 7 bases, with 10 bases left in between. Incomplete CDR3 DNA: TGTGCCTGGAGTCTGAGGACAGAGGCTGAGCAGTTC. Translation gives CAWSLRTEAEQF. The whole CDR3 protein is CAWSLRTEAEQFF.